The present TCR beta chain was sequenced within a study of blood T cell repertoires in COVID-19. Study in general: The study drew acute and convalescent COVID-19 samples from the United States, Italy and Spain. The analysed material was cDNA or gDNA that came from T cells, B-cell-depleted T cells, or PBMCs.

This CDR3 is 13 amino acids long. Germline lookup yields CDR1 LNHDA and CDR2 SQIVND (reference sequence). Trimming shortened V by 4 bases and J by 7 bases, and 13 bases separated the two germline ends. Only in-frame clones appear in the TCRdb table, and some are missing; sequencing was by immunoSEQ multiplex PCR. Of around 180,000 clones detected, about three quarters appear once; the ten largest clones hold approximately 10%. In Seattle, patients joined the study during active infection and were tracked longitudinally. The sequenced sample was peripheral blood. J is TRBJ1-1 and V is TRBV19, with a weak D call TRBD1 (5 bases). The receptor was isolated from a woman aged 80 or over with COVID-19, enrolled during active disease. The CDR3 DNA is TGTGCCAGTAGTAATGGCCCCAGGGTTGAAGCTTTCTTT. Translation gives CASSNGPRVEAFF.